This is a list of T cell receptor beta chains from one sample in a study of blood T cell repertoires in COVID-19. The method was immunoSEQ multiplex PCR; TCRdb's version includes in-frame clones alone and lacks a portion of them. The sample contains fewer than 350,000 clones, around 86% of which appear only once. Sample: PBMCs or T cells enriched from blood (not recorded which). The receptors come from a woman between 40 and 55 years old who had recovered from COVID-19. CDR3s include the opening cysteine and the closing phenylalanine or tryptophan. Each record gives: D gene, clone size, J gene, V gene, CDR3 DNA, CDR3 protein. A D gene is named only where the DNA matches it firmly. Rows give clone size only sometimes, using once, few, many, or a class for an expanded clone.

D gene: TRBD2; clone size: -; J gene: TRBJ2-5; V gene: TRBV3-1/TRBV3-2; CDR3 DNA: TGTGCCAGCAGCCTCGGACTAGCCCAGGGTAGAGAGACCCAGTACTTC; CDR3 protein: CASSLGLAQGRETQYF
D gene: -; clone size: -; J gene: TRBJ2-7; V gene: TRBV7-9; CDR3 DNA: TGTGCCAGCAGCCCTCCCGGGAGATACTACGAGCAGTACTTC; CDR3 protein: CASSPPGRYYEQYF
D gene: TRBD2; clone size: -; J gene: TRBJ2-3; V gene: TRBV7-9; CDR3 DNA: TGTGCCAGCAGCTCTAGCGGGGAAGGTACGCAGTATTTT; CDR3 protein: CASSSSGEGTQYF
D gene: TRBD2; clone size: -; J gene: TRBJ2-1; V gene: TRBV7-3; CDR3 DNA: TGTGCCAGCAGCCCGGGACTAGCGGGTGATGAGCAGTTCTTC; CDR3 protein: CASSPGLAGDEQFF
D gene: -; clone size: -; J gene: TRBJ2-7; V gene: TRBV5-4; CDR3 DNA: TGTGCCAGCACCATAACTAGGGCGGCCGGCTCCTACGAGCAGTACTTC; CDR3 protein: CASTITRAAGSYEQYF
D gene: TRBD1; clone size: -; J gene: TRBJ1-1; V gene: TRBV29-1; CDR3 DNA: TGCAGCGCTGAACAGGGGACCAACACTGAAGCTTTCTTT; CDR3 protein: CSAEQGTNTEAFF
D gene: -; clone size: -; J gene: TRBJ1-3; V gene: TRBV3-1/TRBV3-2; CDR3 DNA: TGTGCCAGCAGCCAAACCAGGGGCTACTCTGGAAACACCATATATTTT; CDR3 protein: CASSQTRGYSGNTIYF
D gene: TRBD1; clone size: -; J gene: TRBJ1-5; V gene: TRBV27; CDR3 DNA: TGTGCCAGCAGCGACAGGGGCAATCAGCCCCAGCATTTT; CDR3 protein: CASSDRGNQPQHF
D gene: TRBD1; clone size: -; J gene: TRBJ1-1; V gene: TRBV9; CDR3 DNA: TGTGCCAGCAGACCCGGACAGGGGGCGAGGAGCACTGAAGCTTTCTTT; CDR3 protein: CASRPGQGARSTEAFF
D gene: -; clone size: -; J gene: TRBJ2-1; V gene: TRBV7-3; CDR3 DNA: TGTGCCAGCGGACCCAGGGAAGGCGAGCAGTTCTTC; CDR3 protein: CASGPREGEQFF
D gene: -; clone size: -; J gene: TRBJ2-3; V gene: TRBV19; CDR3 DNA: TGTGCCAGTAGTATAGATCTAGTACTTCTTACGGGTACGCAGTATTTT; CDR3 protein: CASSIDLVLLTGTQYF
D gene: TRBD2; clone size: -; J gene: TRBJ2-3; V gene: TRBV18; CDR3 DNA: TGTGCCAGCTCATCCGGGGGGGCAGATACGCAGTATTTT; CDR3 protein: CASSSGGADTQYF
D gene: -; clone size: -; J gene: TRBJ1-4; V gene: TRBV29-1; CDR3 DNA: TGCAGCGGATCAGGGTCTAATGAAAAACTGTTTTTT; CDR3 protein: CSGSGSNEKLFF
D gene: -; clone size: -; J gene: TRBJ1-2; V gene: TRBV29-1; CDR3 DNA: TGCAGCGTGCCGGTCGAGTATGGCTACACCTTC; CDR3 protein: CSVPVEYGYTF
D gene: -; clone size: -; J gene: TRBJ1-6; V gene: TRBV12-3/TRBV12-4; CDR3 DNA: TGTGCCAGCACCAAACCCAGGGGCTCACCCCTCCACTTT; CDR3 protein: CASTKPRGSPLHF
D gene: TRBD2; clone size: -; J gene: TRBJ2-1; V gene: TRBV6-2/TRBV6-3; CDR3 DNA: TGTGCCAGCAGCTCTCGGCGGGAGCGGGGCCTTTACAATGAGCAGTTCTTC; CDR3 protein: CASSSRRERGLYNEQFF
D gene: -; clone size: -; J gene: TRBJ1-4; V gene: TRBV29-1; CDR3 DNA: TGCAGCGTCCTAGGTGGTGCAACTAATGAAAAACTGTTTTTT; CDR3 protein: CSVLGGATNEKLFF
D gene: -; clone size: -; J gene: TRBJ2-1; V gene: TRBV7-9; CDR3 DNA: TGTGCCAGCAGCTTAGGCAGGGGAATCAATGAGCAGTTCTTC; CDR3 protein: CASSLGRGINEQFF
D gene: -; clone size: -; J gene: TRBJ2-7; V gene: TRBV5-4; CDR3 DNA: TGTGCCAGCAGCTTGGCGAGGGCAGGAAACTACGAGCAGTACTTC; CDR3 protein: CASSLARAGNYEQYF
D gene: TRBD2; clone size: -; J gene: TRBJ2-3; V gene: TRBV25-1; CDR3 DNA: TGTGCCAGCAGTGAATTAGCAACGGGAGGCGGGACAGATACGCAGTATTTT; CDR3 protein: CASSELATGGGTDTQYF
D gene: TRBD1; clone size: -; J gene: TRBJ2-7; V gene: TRBV19; CDR3 DNA: TGTGCCAGTAGTTCTAGCCTTCGGGACAGTAAATACGAGCAGTACTTC; CDR3 protein: CASSSSLRDSKYEQYF
D gene: -; clone size: -; J gene: TRBJ1-6; V gene: TRBV7-2; CDR3 DNA: TGTGCCAGCAGCCAAGGCACAGAGCCACCCCTCCACTTT; CDR3 protein: CASSQGTEPPLHF
D gene: -; clone size: -; J gene: TRBJ2-7; V gene: TRBV7-9; CDR3 DNA: TGTGCCAGCAGCCGGGATTTAGCCTACGAGCAGTACTTC; CDR3 protein: CASSRDLAYEQYF
D gene: -; clone size: few; J gene: TRBJ2-5; V gene: TRBV5-1; CDR3 DNA: TGCGCCAGCAGCTTGACTGGGAGACAAGAGACCCAGTACTTC; CDR3 protein: CASSLTGRQETQYF
D gene: -; clone size: -; J gene: TRBJ1-3; V gene: TRBV19; CDR3 DNA: TGTGCCAGTAGTGCTTACAGGTCCTACTATTCTGGAAACACCATATATTTT; CDR3 protein: CASSAYRSYYSGNTIYF
D gene: -; clone size: -; J gene: TRBJ1-1; V gene: TRBV28; CDR3 DNA: TGTGCCAGCAACGAAGGGGGAAACACTGAAGCTTTCTTT; CDR3 protein: CASNEGGNTEAFF